The next 20 T cell receptor beta chains were all read from a single sample in a study of siplizumab effects on memory and regulatory T cells. Measured with immunoSEQ multiplex PCR; TCRdb has only the in-frame clones, and not every one. The table includes about 100,000 clones, 90% to 95% detected once. The sample taken for sequencing was Tregs sorted from blood. The receptors shown here come from a human donor in good health.

This clone was counted once. The V gene is TRBV5-5, the J gene TRBJ2-5; 7 bases agree with TRBD1. Germline V lookup: CDR1 SGHKS, CDR2 YYEKEE (reference sequence). The V gene end was trimmed by 1 base and the J gene end by 5 bases; junction bases not matched to a gene: 8. The CDR3 covers 15 residues. For the CDR3, the DNA is TGTGCCAGCAGCTTGTCCGCGCCCAGGGGGGAGACCCAGTACTTC. It translates to CASSLSAPRGETQYF. The full variable domain, with the rest looked up from reference TRBV5-5 and TRBJ2-5, is DAGVTQSPTHLIKTRGQQVTLRCSPISGHKSVSWYQQVLGQGPQFIFQYYEKEERGRGNFPDRFSARQFPNYSSELNVNALLLGDSALYLCASSLSAPRGETQYFGPGTRLLVL.

This chain connects TRBV5-6 to TRBJ1-5, with 8 bases lining up with TRBD1. Germline-derived CDR1 and CDR2 are SGHDT and YYEEEE. CDR3 length equals 15 residues. V lost 4 bases and J lost 9; bases outside the gene matches: 12. The CDR3 DNA reads TGTGCCAGCAGCCGGATGGACAGGGATTCTTCGCCCCAGCATTTT. Residues: CASSRMDRDSSPQHF.

A few counts support this clone. Distinct nucleotide sequences in the sample also encode this CDR3. This rearrangement joins TRBV5-1 to TRBJ2-7; D uncertain. Germline V gene lookup returns CDR1 SGHRS and CDR2 YFSETQ. The length of the CDR3 is 11 residues. Trimming took 3 bases from V and 1 from J, leaving 2 bases between them. This CDR3 reads CASSSSYEQYF. CDR3 bases: TGCGCCAGCAGCTCATCCTACGAGCAGTACTTC.

The chain employs TRBV9 and TRBJ2-3; no clear D. The CDR3 consists of 14 residues. V was pared by 0 bases and J by 4 bases, with 9 bases between. Germline-derived CDR1 and CDR2 are SGDLS and YYNGEE. Written as DNA, the CDR3 is TGTGCCAGCAGCGTAGACGTTTCCGCAGATACGCAGTATTTT. Its protein product is CASSVDVSADTQYF. Complete variable domain (other parts from reference TRBV9 and TRBJ2-3): DSGVTQTPKHLITATGQRVTLRCSPRSGDLSVYWYQQSLDQGLQFLIQYYNGEERAKGNILERFSAQQFPDLHSELNLSSLELGDSALYFCASSVDVSADTQYFGPGTRLTVL.

The chain's CDR3 is CASRPRGNTGELFF. In DNA, the CDR3 is TGTGCCAGCAGGCCTAGGGGGAACACCGGGGAGCTGTTTTTT. This chain uses TRBV27 with TRBJ2-2; possibly TRBD1 for D (5 bases). Germline CDR1 MNHEY, CDR2 SMNVEV (reference sequence). The V and J ends lost 6 bases and 1 base respectively, with 9 bases between them. The CDR3 contains 14 residues.

V gene TRBV5-1 combines with J gene TRBJ2-7; 7 bases align to TRBD2. The germline CDR1 and CDR2 sequences are SGHRS and YFSETQ. With 0 bases clipped from V and 1 base from J, the junction kept 4 bases outside the gene matches. The CDR3 runs to 15 residues. The CDR3 bases are TGCGCCAGCAGCTTGGGACGGGGGGATTCCTACGAGCAGTACTTC. Translated: CASSLGRGDSYEQYF.

This clone was seen just once. V is TRBV6-1 and J is TRBJ2-5; 8 bases agree with TRBD1. The germline CDR1 and CDR2 sequences are MNHNS and SASEGT. The CDR3 is made up of 14 amino acids. J lost 5 bases, V lost 8 bases, and 10 bases had no gene match. The CDR3 DNA reads as TGTGCCAGCCTCCCGCCAGGGGGCGGCGAGACCCAGTACTTC. Encoded protein: CASLPPGGGETQYF.

The chain has TRBV28 and TRBJ2-4; 8 nucleotides agree with TRBD1. Germline CDR1 reads MDHEN; CDR2 reads SYDVKM. V lost 7 bases to trimming and J lost 8 bases; unmatched junction nucleotides: 10. The CDR3 length is 14 residues. The CDR3 protein is CASTPQGAVDIQYF. DNA of the CDR3: TGTGCCAGCACCCCCCAGGGGGCCGTCGACATTCAGTACTTC.

The rearrangement uses TRBV5-5 and TRBJ1-2, with a tentative D call TRBD1 (6 bases). V shed 4 bases and J shed 5 bases, with 21 bases lying between them. Germline CDR1 SGHKS, CDR2 YYEKEE (reference sequence). CDR3 length: 16 residues. This CDR3 is CASSLQVGGAGYGYTF. CDR3 DNA: TGTGCCAGCAGCCTGCAGGTCGGGGGCGCCGGGTATGGCTACACCTTC. Drawing the rest from reference TRBV5-5 and TRBJ1-2, the complete variable domain is DAGVTQSPTHLIKTRGQQVTLRCSPISGHKSVSWYQQVLGQGPQFIFQYYEKEERGRGNFPDRFSARQFPNYSSELNVNALLLGDSALYLCASSLQVGGAGYGYTFGSGTRLTVV.

The chain joins TRBV6-1 to TRBJ1-6, with D tentatively TRBD1 (5 bases). The CDR3 spans 14 residues. CDR1 and CDR2 from the germline V gene are MNHNS and SASEGT. The germline V and J ends were trimmed by 7 bases and 8 bases, with 15 bases remaining between them. As DNA, the CDR3 is TGTGCCAGCATGCGGGGGGAGATCGATTCACCCCTCCACTTT. Translating gives CASMRGEIDSPLHF.

CDR3 loop: CASSNTPTGASYEQYF. The DNA for the CDR3 is TGTGCCAGCAGCAACACACCGACAGGGGCCTCCTACGAGCAGTACTTC. The chain uses TRBV9 and TRBJ2-7, with 8 bases that match TRBD1. From germline, CDR1 is SGDLS and CDR2 YYNGEE. CDR3 length: 16 residues. V lost 4 bases to trimming and J lost 0 bases; unmatched junction nucleotides: 9.

This chain connects TRBV13 to TRBJ2-3; D is possibly TRBD2 (6 bases). Trimming pared 5 bases from V and 0 bases from J, leaving 21 bases between. This CDR3 contains 18 residues. Germline CDR1 reads PRHDT; CDR2 reads FYEKMQ (reference sequence). The chain's CDR3 is CASSLPSLSGQSTDTQYF. The CDR3 DNA follows: TGTGCCAGCAGCCTACCCTCCTTGAGCGGGCAAAGCACAGATACGCAGTATTTT.

This clone showed up just once. The V and J genes are TRBV30 and TRBJ2-7; D remains ambiguous. There are 14 residues in the CDR3. Trimming stripped 3 bases from V and 0 bases from J, with 12 bases between. Germline CDR1 GTSNPN, CDR2 SVGIG (reference sequence). Here the CDR3 reads CAWRFGRSSYEQYF. The DNA for the CDR3 is TGTGCCTGGAGGTTTGGTCGAAGCTCCTACGAGCAGTACTTC.

V and J are TRBV30 and TRBJ2-7, with TRBD1 matching 7 bases. In germline, CDR1 is GTSNPN, CDR2 SVGIG (reference sequence). V was pared by 0 bases and J by 2 bases, with 4 bases of the junction left unmatched. The CDR3 runs 14 residues. The CDR3 protein is CAWSVGTGAYEQYF. CDR3 in DNA: TGTGCCTGGAGTGTAGGAACAGGGGCCTACGAGCAGTACTTC.

The chain is built from TRBV19 and TRBJ2-7; possible D gene TRBD1, 6 bases. CDR1 and CDR2 from the germline V gene are LNHDA and SQIVND (reference sequence). The CDR3 is 14 amino acids. Trimming left V 6 bases short and J 2 bases short, with 14 bases between. The CDR3 is CASRRSRDTYEQYF. Here the CDR3 DNA reads TGTGCCAGTAGAAGGTCCCGGGACACCTACGAGCAGTACTTC.

In its sample, this clone was seen a few times. The J gene is TRBJ1-1, the V gene TRBV7-9, with 7 bases lining up with TRBD1. This CDR3 has 15 amino acids. With 4 bases clipped from V and 4 bases from J, the junction kept 9 bases outside the gene matches. Germline V gene sequence: CDR1 SEHNR, CDR2 FQNEAQ (reference sequence). The CDR3 DNA reads as TGTGCCAGCAGCTCTCCCAGGGGGGAGGTCACTGAAGCTTTCTTT. This translates into CASSSPRGEVTEAFF.

This sequence joins TRBV5-1 and TRBJ2-3; D is perhaps TRBD1 (6 bases). Germline CDR1 and CDR2: SGHRS and YFSETQ. This CDR3 region has 14 residues. The V gene lost 4 bases and the J gene lost 4 bases, with 13 bases spanning the gap. The CDR3 here is CASSLGAGADTQYF. The CDR3 bases are TGCGCCAGCAGCCTGGGGGCAGGGGCAGATACGCAGTATTTT. Based on the CDR3 plus reference TRBV5-1 and TRBJ2-3, the full variable domain is KAGVTQTPRYLIKTRGQQVTLSCSPISGHRSVSWYQQTPGQGLQFLFEYFSETQRNKGNFPGRFSGRQFSNSRSEMNVSTLELGDSALYLCASSLGAGADTQYFGPGTRLTVL.

The chain employs TRBV7-8 and TRBJ2-5; 9 bases match TRBD2. The CDR3 runs to 15 residues. Germline V gene lookup returns CDR1 SGHVS and CDR2 FQNEAQ. J lost 5 bases, V lost 5 bases, and 9 bases had no gene match. In nucleotides, the CDR3 is TGTGCCAGCAGCGGTGGATTGACTAGCGGCGAGACCCAGTACTTC. Translating it yields CASSGGLTSGETQYF. Filled out from reference TRBV7-8 and TRBJ2-5, the complete variable domain reads GAGVSQSPRYKVAKRGQDVALRCDPISGHVSLFWYQQALGQGPEFLTYFQNEAQLDKSGLPSDRFFAERPEGSVSTLKIQRTQQEDSAVYLCASSGGLTSGETQYFGPGTRLLVL.

This rearrangement joins TRBV6-6 to TRBJ2-7; either TRBD1 or TRBD2 may supply D (5 bases each). V shed 0 bases and J shed 2 bases, with 8 bases lying between them. From germline, CDR1 is MNHNY and CDR2 SVGAGI (reference sequence). This CDR3 contains 14 residues. The CDR3 protein is CASSYSWGTYEQYF. The CDR3 DNA follows: TGTGCCAGCAGTTACTCATGGGGGACCTACGAGCAGTACTTC.

The chain uses TRBV6-1 and TRBJ2-7; D not resolved. This CDR3 has 13 residues. Between the trimmed V and J ends, which lost 6 bases and 2 bases, there was a span of 11 bases. Germline V CDR1 and CDR2: MNHNS, SASEGT. Here the CDR3 DNA reads TGTGCCAGCAGAGACTGGGTTGCCTACGAGCAGTACTTC. Amino acid sequence: CASRDWVAYEQYF.